This entry describes one TCR beta chain. No antigen is known for it. This entry is derived from a study of OX40 agonist ivuxolimab in advanced cancers. Findings of the study overall: What antigens the expanded peripheral T cells recognized was never established. On average, CD8+ T cells showed a greater number of expanded clones than CD4+.

Sequencing was performed with immunoSEQ multiplex PCR; in TCRdb, only in-frame clones are kept and a portion is missing. The sample has 85,000 or so clones, 86% seen once; the top ten hold around 2%. Here the sequenced sample was CD4+ or CD8+ T cells sorted from blood, taken in a trial of the OX40 agonist ivuxolimab. The TCR was taken from an adult with an advanced solid tumor such as melanoma, head and neck, liver or kidney cancer.

In DNA form, the CDR3 reads TGTGCCAGCAGCCCGCTAGCGGACAATGAGCAGTTCTTC. Protein sequence: CASSPLADNEQFF. V gene TRBV14 combines with J gene TRBJ2-1, with TRBD2 matching 7 bases. The CDR3 has 13 amino acids. V lost 4 bases and J lost 5; bases outside the gene matches: 2. In germline, CDR1 is SGHDN, CDR2 FVKESK. The complete variable domain, with remaining parts taken from reference TRBV14 and TRBJ2-1, reads EAGVTQFPSHSVIEKGQTVTLRCDPISGHDNLYWYRRVMGKEIKFLLHFVKESKQDESGMPNNRFLAERTGGTYSTLKVQPAELEDSGVYFCASSPLADNEQFFGPGTRLTVL.